This TCR beta chain derives from a study of breast tumors, draining lymph nodes, adjacent tissues (dated by TCRdb to the mid-2010s). About the study as a whole: TCR beta repertoires were compared across tumor, adjacent nontumor tissue and axillary lymph nodes obtained from breast cancer patients. In human breast cancer, the study set out to assess how tumor, surrounding tissue and draining lymph node repertoires relate to one another and whether T cells might be exchanged between them.

This clonotype appeared many times. This receptor's antigen is unknown. One end of the junction does not line up with germline, which may come from a read error. Taken from the germline V gene, the CDR1 and CDR2 loops are SGHTA and FQGNSA. The CDR3 starts with the cysteine, ends with the phenylalanine, and has 15 residues. Just CDR3 DNA is preserved here, 45 bases in frame from base 1. The lymph node samples were taken from the axillary draining lymph nodes of breast cancer patients. For sequencing, an Illumina HiSeq 2000 was employed. Multiplex PCR amplification was used to build the TCR beta chain libraries. The amplified TCR beta chain products were analyzed by high-throughput sequencing. TCRdb reanalyzed the raw reads on its own, using fastp at Q25 for trimming and MiXCR for clone calling, and kept in-frame beta chains. Records with the same CDR3 protein are collapsed into one entry carrying the most frequent genes and DNA. Here the sample has about 140,000 distinct CDR3 sequences; roughly 33% occur a single time. The ten largest clones add up to 2.3% of the sample.

What the work shows at the level of the full study, not this receptor alone: A scenario in which most tumor T cells derive from the lymph node and then expand within tumor tissue was judged to be consistent with the data. T-cell repertoire diversity in tumors was found to be lower than in lymph nodes but higher than in nontumor tissue, and preferential V and J gene usage was observed. Tumor and nontumor tissue repertoires were found to be significantly more similar in luminal-like than in basal-like breast cancer. Rather than being directly demonstrated, the conclusion that tumor T cells originate in lymph nodes was presented as consistent with a hypothesis.

The source material was axillary lymph node tissue. The receptor was derived from a female donor with breast cancer. Some clones in this sample may be carry-over from other donors' samples. The sequence links TRBV7-2 to TRBJ1-2; matching of 6 bases hints at TRBD1 as the D gene. The CDR3 is CASSLHPGANYGYPF. The DNA sequence is as follows: TGTGCCAGCAGCTTACACCCGGGGGCCAACTATGGCTACCCCTTC.